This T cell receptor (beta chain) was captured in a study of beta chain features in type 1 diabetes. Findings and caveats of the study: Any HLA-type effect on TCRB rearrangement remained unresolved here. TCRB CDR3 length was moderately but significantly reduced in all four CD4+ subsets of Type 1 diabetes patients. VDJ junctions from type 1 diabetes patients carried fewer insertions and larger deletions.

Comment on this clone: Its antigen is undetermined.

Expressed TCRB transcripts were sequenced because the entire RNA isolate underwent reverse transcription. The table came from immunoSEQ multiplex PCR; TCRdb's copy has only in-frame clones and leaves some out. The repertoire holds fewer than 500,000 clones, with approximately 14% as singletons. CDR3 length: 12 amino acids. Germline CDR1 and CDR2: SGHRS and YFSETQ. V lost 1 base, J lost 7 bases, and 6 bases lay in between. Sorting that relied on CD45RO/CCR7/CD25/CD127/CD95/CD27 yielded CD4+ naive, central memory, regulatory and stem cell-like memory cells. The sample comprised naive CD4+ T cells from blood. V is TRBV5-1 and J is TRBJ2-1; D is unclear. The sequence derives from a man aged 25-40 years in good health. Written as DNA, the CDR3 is TGCGCCAGCAGCTTGATTCCAAATGAGCAGTTCTTC. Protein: CASSLIPNEQFF.